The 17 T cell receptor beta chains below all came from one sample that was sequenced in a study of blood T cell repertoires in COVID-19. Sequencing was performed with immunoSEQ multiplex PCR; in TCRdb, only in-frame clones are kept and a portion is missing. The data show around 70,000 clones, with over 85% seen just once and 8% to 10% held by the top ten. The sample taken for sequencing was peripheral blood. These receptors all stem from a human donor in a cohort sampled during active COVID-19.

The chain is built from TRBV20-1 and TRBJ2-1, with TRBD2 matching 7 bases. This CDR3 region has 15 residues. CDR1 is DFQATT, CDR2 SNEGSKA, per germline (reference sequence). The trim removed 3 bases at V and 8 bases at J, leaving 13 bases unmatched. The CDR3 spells CSASPGGRGSDEQFF. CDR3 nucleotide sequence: TGCAGTGCTAGTCCTGGCGGGAGAGGTAGCGATGAGCAGTTCTTC.

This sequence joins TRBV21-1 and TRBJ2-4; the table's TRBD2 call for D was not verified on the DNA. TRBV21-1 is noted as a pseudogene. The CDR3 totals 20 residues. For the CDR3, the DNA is TGTGCCAGCAGCAAACACCCCCCGGGAACCGAGACATTAGCCAAAAACATTCAGTACTTC. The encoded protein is CASSKHPPGTETLAKNIQYF.

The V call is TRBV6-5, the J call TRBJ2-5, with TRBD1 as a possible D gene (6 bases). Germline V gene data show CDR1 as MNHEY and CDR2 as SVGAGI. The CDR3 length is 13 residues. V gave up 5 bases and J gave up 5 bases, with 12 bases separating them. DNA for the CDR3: TGTGCCAGCAGTCGACAGGATTGGGAGACCCAGTACTTC. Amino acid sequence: CASSRQDWETQYF.

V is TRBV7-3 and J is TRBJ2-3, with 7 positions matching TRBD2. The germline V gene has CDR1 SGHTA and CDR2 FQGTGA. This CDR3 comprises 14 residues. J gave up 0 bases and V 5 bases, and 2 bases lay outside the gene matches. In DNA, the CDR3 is TGTGCCAGCAGCCCGGGACTAAGCACAGATACGCAGTATTTT. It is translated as CASSPGLSTDTQYF.

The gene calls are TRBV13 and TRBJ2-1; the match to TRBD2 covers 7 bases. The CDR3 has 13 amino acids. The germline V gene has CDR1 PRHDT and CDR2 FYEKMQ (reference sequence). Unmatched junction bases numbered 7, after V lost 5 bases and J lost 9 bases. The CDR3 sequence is CASSLASGSEQFF. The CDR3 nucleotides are TGTGCCAGCAGCCTAGCTAGCGGTAGTGAGCAGTTCTTC.

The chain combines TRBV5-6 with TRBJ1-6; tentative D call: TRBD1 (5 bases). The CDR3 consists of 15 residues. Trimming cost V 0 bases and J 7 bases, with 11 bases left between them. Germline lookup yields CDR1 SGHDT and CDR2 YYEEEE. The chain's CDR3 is CASSLAQGTNSPLHF. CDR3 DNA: TGTGCCAGCAGCTTGGCGCAGGGCACCAATTCACCCCTCCACTTT.

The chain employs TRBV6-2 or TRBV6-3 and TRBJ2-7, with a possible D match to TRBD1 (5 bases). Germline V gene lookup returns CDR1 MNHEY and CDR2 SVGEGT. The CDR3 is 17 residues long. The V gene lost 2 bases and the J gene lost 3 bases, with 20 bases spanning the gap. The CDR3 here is CASSYAFGDSRLYEQYF. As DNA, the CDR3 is TGTGCCAGCAGTTACGCGTTCGGCGACAGCCGACTCTACGAGCAGTACTTC.

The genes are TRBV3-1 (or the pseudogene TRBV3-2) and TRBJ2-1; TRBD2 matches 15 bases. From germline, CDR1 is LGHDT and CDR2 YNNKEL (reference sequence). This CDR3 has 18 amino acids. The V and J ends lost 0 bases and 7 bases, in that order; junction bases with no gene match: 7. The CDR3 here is CASSQDKGGTSGRNEQFF. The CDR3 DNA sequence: TGTGCCAGCAGCCAAGATAAAGGAGGGACTAGCGGGAGGAATGAGCAGTTCTTC.

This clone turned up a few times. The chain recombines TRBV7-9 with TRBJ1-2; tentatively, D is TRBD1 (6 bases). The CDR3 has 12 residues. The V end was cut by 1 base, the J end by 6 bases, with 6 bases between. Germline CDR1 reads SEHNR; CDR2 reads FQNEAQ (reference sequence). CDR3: CASSLDRDGYTF. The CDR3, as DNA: TGTGCCAGCAGCTTAGACAGGGATGGCTACACCTTC.

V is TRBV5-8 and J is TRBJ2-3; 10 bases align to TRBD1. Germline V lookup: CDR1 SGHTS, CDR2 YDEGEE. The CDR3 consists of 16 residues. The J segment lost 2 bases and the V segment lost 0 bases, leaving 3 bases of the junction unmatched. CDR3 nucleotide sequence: TGTGCCAGCAGCTTGGGGGACAGGGGCCTCACAGATACGCAGTATTTT. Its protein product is CASSLGDRGLTDTQYF.

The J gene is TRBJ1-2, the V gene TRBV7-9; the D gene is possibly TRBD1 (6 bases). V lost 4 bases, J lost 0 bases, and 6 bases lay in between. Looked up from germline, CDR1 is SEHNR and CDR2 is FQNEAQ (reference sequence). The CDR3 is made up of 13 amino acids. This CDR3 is CASSSGANYGYTF. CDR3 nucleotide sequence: TGTGCCAGCAGCTCAGGGGCTAACTATGGCTACACCTTC.

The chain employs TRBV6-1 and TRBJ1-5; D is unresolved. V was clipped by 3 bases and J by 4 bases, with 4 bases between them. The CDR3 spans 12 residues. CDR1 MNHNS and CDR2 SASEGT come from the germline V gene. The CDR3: CASSDQNQPQHF. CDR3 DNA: TGTGCCAGCAGTGATCAAAATCAGCCCCAGCATTTT.

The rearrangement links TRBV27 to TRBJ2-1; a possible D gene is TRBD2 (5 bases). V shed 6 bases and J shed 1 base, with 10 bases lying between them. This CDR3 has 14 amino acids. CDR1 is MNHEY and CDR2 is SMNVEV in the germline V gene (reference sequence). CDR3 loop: CASSPSGSYNEQFF. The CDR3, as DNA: TGTGCCAGCAGCCCAAGCGGTTCCTACAATGAGCAGTTCTTC.

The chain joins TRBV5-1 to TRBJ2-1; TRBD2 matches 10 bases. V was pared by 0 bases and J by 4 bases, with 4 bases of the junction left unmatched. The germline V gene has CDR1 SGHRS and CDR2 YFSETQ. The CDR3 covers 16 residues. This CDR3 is CASSLGSSGSYNEQFF. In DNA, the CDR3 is TGCGCCAGCAGCTTGGGGTCTAGCGGGAGTTACAATGAGCAGTTCTTC.

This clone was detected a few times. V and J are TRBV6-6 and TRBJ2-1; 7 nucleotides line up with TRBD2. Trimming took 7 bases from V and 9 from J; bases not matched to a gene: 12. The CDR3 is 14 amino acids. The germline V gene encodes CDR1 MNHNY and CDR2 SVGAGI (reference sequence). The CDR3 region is CASTRTSRLTEQFF. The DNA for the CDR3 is TGTGCCAGCACTAGGACTAGTCGGCTAACTGAGCAGTTCTTC.

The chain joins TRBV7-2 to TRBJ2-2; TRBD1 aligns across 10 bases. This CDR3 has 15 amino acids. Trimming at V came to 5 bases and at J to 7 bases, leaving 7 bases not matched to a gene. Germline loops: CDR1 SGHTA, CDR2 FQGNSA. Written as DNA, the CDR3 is TGTGCCAGCAGCCTTGACAGGGGGCAGATCGGGGAGCTGTTTTTT. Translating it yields CASSLDRGQIGELFF.

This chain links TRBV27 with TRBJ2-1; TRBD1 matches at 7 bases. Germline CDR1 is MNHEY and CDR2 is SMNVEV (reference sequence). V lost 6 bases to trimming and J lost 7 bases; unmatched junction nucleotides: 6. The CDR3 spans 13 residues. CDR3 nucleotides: TGTGCCAGCAGGGGACAGTTTGGGAATGAGCAGTTCTTC. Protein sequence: CASRGQFGNEQFF.